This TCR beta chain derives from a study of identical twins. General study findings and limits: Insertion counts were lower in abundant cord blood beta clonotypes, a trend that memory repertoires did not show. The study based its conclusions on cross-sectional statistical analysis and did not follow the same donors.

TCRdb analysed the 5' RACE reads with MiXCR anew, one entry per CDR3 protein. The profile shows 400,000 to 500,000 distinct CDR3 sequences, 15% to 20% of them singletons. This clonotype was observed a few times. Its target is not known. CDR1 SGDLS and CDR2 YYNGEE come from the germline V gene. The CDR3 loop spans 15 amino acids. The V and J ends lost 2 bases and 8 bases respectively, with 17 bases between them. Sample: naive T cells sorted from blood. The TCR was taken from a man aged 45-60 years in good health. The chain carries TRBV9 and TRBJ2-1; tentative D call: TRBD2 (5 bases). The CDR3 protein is CASSVLERDVYEQFF. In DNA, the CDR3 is TGTGCCAGCAGCGTTCTAGAGAGGGATGTGTATGAGCAGTTCTTC.